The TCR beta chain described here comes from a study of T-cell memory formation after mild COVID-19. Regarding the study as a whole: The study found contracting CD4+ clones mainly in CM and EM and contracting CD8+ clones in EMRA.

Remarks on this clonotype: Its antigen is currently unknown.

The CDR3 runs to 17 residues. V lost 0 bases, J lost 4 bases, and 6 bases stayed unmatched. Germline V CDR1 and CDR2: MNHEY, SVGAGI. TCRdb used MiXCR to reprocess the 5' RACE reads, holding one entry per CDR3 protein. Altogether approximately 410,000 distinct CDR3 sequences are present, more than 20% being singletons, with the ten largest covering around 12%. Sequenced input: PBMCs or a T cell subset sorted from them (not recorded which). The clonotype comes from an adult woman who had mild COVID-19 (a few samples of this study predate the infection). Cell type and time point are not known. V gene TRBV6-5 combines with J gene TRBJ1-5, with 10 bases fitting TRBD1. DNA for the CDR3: TGTGCCAGCAGTTACTCAAGGTGGGGACAGGGGAATCAGCCCCAGCATTTT. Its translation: CASSYSRWGQGNQPQHF.